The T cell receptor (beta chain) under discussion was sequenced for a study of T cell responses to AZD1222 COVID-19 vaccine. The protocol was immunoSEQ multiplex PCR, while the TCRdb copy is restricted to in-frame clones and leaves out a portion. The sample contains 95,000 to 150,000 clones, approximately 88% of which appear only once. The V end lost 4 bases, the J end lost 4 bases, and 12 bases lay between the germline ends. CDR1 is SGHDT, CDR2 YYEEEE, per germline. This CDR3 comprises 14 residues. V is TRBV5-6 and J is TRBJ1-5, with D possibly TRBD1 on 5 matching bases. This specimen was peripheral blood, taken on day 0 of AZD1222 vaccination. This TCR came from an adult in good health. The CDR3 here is CASSPLGANQPQHF. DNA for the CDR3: TGTGCCAGCAGCCCCCTCGGGGCGAATCAGCCCCAGCATTTT.